The 6 T cell receptor beta chains below come from one sample, sequenced in a study of spatial heterogeneity in lung cancer. The time point denotes: blood at routine non-recurrence follow-up after resection. TCRdb recomputed calls from the 5' RACE reads with MiXCR, one row per CDR3 protein. The repertoire includes over 40,000 distinct CDR3 sequences, approximately 12% of them detected once, and roughly 32% sits in the top ten. Sample: PBMCs, taken at follow-up. The receptor set was obtained from a male donor with early-stage non-small cell lung cancer.

This clonotype turned up a few times. The chain couples TRBV2 to TRBJ1-5; TRBD1 might be the D (5 bases). The CDR3 consists of 14 residues. Germline CDR1 SNHLY, CDR2 FYNNEI. Deletions cut 5 bases from V and 7 bases from J, with 15 bases between. The CDR3 region has the DNA TGTGCCAGCAGTCGTTGGCAGGGAAGCCAGCCCCAGCATTTT. The encoded protein is CASSRWQGSQPQHF.

This clonotype was picked up many times. As DNA, the CDR3 is TGTGCCATCAGTTTAGGGGTAGGGGCCTACAATGAGCAGTTCTTC. Translation gives CAISLGVGAYNEQFF. The chain couples TRBV10-3 to TRBJ2-1; the D gene is possibly TRBD1 (5 bases). CDR3 length: 15 residues. Trimming took 5 bases from V and 2 from J, leaving 13 bases between them. Germline V gene sequence: CDR1 ENHRY, CDR2 SYGVKD.

This clonotype was counted many times. The genes are TRBV5-1 and TRBJ1-6; D ambiguous. CDR1 SGHRS and CDR2 YFSETQ come from the germline V gene. V gave up 4 bases and J gave up 16 bases, with 18 bases separating them. This CDR3 contains 13 residues. CDR3 sequence (DNA): TGCGCCAGCAGCCCCCAAAGTACCGATCCACTCCACTTT. Amino acid sequence: CASSPQSTDPLHF. Based on the CDR3 plus reference TRBV5-1 and TRBJ1-6, the full variable domain is KAGVTQTPRYLIKTRGQQVTLSCSPISGHRSVSWYQQTPGQGLQFLFEYFSETQRNKGNFPGRFSGRQFSNSRSEMNVSTLELGDSALYLCASSPQSTDPLHFGNGTRLTVT.

The chain links TRBV29-1 to TRBJ2-2, with 8 bases matching TRBD2. Germline-derived CDR1 and CDR2 are SQVTM and ANQGSEA. Trimming cost V 7 bases and J 6 bases; bases outside gene matches: 10. The CDR3 covers 14 residues. DNA of the CDR3: TGCAGCGCGGCCGGGACTAGTGAGGCCGGGGAGCTGTTTTTT. Protein sequence: CSAAGTSEAGELFF.

This clonotype occurred a few times. The rearrangement joins TRBV29-1 to TRBJ1-1, with TRBD1 as a possible D gene (5 bases). Trimming cost V 8 bases and J 1 base, with 11 bases left between them. The germline CDR1 and CDR2 sequences are SQVTM and ANQGSEA. The CDR3 loop spans 12 amino acids. CDR3 sequence reads: CSSRDPNTEAFF. The CDR3 DNA reads as TGCAGCTCCAGGGATCCGAACACTGAAGCTTTCTTT.

This clonotype was counted at least ten times. The V and J genes are TRBV7-2 and TRBJ2-1, with D uncertain. From germline, CDR1 is SGHTA and CDR2 FQGNSA. CDR3 length: 14 amino acids. With 2 bases removed from V and 6 bases from J, the gap between germline ends came to 11 bases. The CDR3 region is CASSLIPLTNEQFF. The CDR3 DNA follows: TGTGCCAGCAGCTTAATACCCTTAACCAATGAGCAGTTCTTC. Combining the CDR3 with reference TRBV7-2 and TRBJ2-1 gives the whole variable domain GAGVSQSPSNKVTEKGKDVELRCDPISGHTALYWYRQSLGQGLEFLIYFQGNSAPDKSGLPSDRFSAERTGGSVSTLTIQRTQQEDSAVYLCASSLIPLTNEQFFGPGTRLTVL.